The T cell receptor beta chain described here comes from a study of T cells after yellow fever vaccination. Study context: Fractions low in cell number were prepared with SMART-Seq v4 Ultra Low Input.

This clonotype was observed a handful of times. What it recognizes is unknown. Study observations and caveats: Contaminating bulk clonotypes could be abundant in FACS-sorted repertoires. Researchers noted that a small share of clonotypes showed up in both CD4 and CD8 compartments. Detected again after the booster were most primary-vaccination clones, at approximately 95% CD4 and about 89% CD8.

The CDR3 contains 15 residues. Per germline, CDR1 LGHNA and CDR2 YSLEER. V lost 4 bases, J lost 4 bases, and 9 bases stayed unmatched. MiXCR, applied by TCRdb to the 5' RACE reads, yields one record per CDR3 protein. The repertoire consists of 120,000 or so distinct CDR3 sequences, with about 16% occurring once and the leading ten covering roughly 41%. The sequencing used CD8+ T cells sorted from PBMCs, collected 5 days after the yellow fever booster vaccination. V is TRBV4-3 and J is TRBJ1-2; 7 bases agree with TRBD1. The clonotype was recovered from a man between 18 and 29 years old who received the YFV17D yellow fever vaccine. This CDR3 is CASSPSVGGVYGYTF. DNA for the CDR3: TGCGCCAGCAGCCCATCCGTAGGGGGCGTCTATGGCTACACCTTC.